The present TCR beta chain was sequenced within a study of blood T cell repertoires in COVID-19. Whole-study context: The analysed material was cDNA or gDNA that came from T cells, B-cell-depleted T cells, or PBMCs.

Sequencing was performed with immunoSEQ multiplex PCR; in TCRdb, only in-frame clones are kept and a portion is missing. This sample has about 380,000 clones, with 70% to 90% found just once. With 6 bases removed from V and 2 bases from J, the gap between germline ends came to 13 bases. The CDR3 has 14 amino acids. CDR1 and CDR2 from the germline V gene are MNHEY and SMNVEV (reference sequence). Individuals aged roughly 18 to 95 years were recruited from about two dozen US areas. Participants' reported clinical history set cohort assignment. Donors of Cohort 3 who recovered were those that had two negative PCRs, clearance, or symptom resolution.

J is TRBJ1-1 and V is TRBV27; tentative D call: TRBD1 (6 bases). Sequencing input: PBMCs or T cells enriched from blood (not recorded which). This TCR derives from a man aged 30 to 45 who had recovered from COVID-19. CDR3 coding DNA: TGTGCCAGCAGGAGGGGGACCGTAAACACTGAAGCTTTCTTT. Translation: CASRRGTVNTEAFF.